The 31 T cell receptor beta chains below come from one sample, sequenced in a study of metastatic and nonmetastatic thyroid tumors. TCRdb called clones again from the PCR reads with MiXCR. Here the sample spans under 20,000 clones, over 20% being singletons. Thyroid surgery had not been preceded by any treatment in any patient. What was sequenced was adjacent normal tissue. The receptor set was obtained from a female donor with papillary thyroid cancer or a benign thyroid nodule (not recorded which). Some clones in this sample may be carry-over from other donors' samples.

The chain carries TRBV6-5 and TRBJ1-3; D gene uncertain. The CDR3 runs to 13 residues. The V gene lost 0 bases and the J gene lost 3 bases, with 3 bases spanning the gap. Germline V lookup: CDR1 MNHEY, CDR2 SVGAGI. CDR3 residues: CASSYSRGNTIYF. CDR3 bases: TGTGCCAGCAGTTACTCGCGTGGAAACACCATATATTTT.

The CDR3 nucleotides read TGTGCCAGCAGTTATGAACAGGGAGGCGAGCAGTACGTC. Translating gives CASSYEQGGEQYV. The gene calls are TRBV12-3 or TRBV12-4 and TRBJ2-7; possibly TRBD1 or TRBD2 for D (6 bases each). CDR3 length: 13 residues. The germline V and J ends were trimmed by 4 bases and 6 bases, with 13 bases remaining between them.

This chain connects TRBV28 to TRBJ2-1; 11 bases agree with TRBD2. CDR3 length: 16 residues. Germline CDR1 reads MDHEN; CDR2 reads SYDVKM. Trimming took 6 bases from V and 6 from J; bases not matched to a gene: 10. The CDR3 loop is CASRQLAGAPSNEQFF. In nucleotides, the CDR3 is TGTGCCAGCAGACAACTAGCGGGAGCCCCCTCCAATGAGCAGTTCTTC.

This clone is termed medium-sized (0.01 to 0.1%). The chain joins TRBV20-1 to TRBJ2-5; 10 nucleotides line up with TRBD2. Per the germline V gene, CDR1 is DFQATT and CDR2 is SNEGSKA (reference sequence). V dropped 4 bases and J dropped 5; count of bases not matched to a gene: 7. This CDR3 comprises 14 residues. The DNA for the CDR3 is TGCAGTGCTAATCAGCGGGAGGGTAGGGAGACCCAGTACTTC. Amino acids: CSANQREGRETQYF.

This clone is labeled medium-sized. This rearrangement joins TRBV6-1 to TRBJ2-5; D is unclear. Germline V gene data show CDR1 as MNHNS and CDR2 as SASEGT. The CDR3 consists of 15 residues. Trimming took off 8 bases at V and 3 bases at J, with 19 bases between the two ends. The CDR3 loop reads CASVQFLVTEETQYF. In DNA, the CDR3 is TGTGCCAGCGTACAGTTTTTGGTTACCGAAGAGACCCAGTACTTC.

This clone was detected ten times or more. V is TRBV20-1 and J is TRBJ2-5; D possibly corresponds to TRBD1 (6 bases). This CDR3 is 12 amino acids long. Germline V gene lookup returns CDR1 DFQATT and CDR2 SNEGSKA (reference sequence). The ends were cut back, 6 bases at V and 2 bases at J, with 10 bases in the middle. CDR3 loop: CSARGPQETQYF. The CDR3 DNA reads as TGCAGTGCCAGGGGCCCTCAAGAGACCCAGTACTTC.

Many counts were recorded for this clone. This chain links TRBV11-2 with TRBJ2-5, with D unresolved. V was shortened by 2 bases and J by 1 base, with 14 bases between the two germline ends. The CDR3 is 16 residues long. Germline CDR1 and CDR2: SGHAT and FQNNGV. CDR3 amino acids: CASSLTWGTAQETQYF. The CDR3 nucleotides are TGTGCCAGCAGCTTAACGTGGGGAACCGCCCAAGAGACCCAGTACTTC.

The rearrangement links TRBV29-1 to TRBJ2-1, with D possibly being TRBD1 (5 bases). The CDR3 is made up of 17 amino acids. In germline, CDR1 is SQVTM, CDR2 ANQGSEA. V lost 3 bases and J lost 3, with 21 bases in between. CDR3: CSVDSPEAGSFYNEQFF. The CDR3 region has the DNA TGCAGCGTTGATTCTCCAGAGGCAGGGTCCTTCTACAATGAGCAGTTCTTC.

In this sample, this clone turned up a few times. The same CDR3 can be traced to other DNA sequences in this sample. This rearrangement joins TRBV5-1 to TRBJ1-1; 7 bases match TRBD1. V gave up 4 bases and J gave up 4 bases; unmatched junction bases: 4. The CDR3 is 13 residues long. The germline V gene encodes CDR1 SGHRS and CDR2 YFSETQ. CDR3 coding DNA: TGCGCCAGCAGCCTACAGGGGCGCACTGAAGCTTTCTTT. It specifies CASSLQGRTEAFF.

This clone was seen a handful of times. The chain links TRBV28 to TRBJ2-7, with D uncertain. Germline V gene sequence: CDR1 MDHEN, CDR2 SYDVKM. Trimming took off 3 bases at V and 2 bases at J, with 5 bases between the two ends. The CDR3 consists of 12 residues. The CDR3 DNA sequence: TGTGCCAGCAGTTTTAGGACCTACGAGCAGTACTTC. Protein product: CASSFRTYEQYF.

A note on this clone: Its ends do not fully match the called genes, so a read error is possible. The CDR3 is CAIILTTDAQYF. In nucleotides, the CDR3 is TGTGCCATCATCCTAACCACAGATGCGCAGTATTTT. This chain links TRBV10-3 with TRBJ2-3; D gene uncertain. Germline V CDR1 and CDR2: ENHRY, SYGVKD. The CDR3 runs 12 residues.

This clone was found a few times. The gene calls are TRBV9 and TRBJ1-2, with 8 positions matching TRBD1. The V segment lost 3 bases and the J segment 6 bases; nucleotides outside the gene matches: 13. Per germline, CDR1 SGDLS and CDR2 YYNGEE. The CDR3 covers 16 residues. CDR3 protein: CASSAGPSQGADGYTF. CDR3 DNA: TGTGCCAGCAGCGCAGGCCCATCGCAGGGGGCAGATGGCTACACCTTC.

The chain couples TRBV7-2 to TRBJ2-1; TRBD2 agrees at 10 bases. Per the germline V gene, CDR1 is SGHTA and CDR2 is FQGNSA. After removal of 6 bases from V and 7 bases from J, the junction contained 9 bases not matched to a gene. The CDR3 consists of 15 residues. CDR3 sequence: CASRLSGGASNEQFF. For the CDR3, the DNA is TGTGCCAGCAGACTGAGCGGGGGGGCCTCGAATGAGCAGTTCTTC.

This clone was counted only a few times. The CDR3 loop is CSVERGLGGYTF. CDR3 DNA sequence: TGCAGCGTTGAGAGGGGGCTAGGGGGCTACACCTTC. This chain connects TRBV29-1 to TRBJ1-2, with 7 bases matching TRBD1. Germline V gives CDR1 SQVTM, CDR2 ANQGSEA. V shed 3 bases and J 8 bases; nucleotides not matched to a gene: 6. This CDR3 is 12 amino acids long.

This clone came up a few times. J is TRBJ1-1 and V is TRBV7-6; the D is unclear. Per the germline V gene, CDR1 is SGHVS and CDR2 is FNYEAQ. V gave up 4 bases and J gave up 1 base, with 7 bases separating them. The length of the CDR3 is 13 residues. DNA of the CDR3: TGTGCCAGCAGCTCTCAGGAGAACACTGAAGCTTTCTTT. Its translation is CASSSQENTEAFF.

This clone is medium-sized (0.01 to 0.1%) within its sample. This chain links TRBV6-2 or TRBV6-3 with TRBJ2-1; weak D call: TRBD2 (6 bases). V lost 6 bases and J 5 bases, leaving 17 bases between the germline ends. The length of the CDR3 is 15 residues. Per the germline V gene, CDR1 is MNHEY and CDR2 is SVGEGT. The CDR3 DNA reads TGTGCCAGCAGGCGCCTAGCTGGGGGGAACAATGAGCAGTTCTTC. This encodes CASRRLAGGNNEQFF.

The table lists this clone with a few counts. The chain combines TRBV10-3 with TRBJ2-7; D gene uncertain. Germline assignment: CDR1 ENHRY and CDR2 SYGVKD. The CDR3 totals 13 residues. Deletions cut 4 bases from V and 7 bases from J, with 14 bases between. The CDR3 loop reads CAISGRDSGEQYF. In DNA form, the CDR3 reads TGTGCCATCAGTGGTCGTGACTCCGGAGAGCAGTACTTC.

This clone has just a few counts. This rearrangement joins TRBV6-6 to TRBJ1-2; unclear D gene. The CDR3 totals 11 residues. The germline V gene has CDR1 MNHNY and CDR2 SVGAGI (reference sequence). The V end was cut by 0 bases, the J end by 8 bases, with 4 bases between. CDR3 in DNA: TGTGCCAGCAGTTACTCCCGCGGCTACACCTTC. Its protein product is CASSYSRGYTF.

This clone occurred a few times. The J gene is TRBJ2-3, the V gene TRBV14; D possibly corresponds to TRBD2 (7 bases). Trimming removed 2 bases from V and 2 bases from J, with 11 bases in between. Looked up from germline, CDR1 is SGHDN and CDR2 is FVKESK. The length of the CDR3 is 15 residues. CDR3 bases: TGTGCCAGCAGCCAAAGGGGGGGGCACACAGATACGCAGTATTTT. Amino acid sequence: CASSQRGGHTDTQYF.

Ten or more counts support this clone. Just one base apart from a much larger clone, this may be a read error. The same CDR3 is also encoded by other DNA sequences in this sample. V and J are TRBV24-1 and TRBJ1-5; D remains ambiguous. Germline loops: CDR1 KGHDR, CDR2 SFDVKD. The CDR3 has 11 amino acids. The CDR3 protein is CATPECQPQHF. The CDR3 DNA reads TGCGCCACCCCCGAGTGTCAGCCCCAGCATTTT.

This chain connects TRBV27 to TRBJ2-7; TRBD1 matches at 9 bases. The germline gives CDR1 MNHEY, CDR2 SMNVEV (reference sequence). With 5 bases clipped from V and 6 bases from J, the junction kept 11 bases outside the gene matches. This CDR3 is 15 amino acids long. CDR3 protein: CASSVFRDRDAEQYF. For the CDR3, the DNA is TGTGCCAGCAGTGTGTTCCGGGACAGGGATGCCGAGCAGTACTTC.

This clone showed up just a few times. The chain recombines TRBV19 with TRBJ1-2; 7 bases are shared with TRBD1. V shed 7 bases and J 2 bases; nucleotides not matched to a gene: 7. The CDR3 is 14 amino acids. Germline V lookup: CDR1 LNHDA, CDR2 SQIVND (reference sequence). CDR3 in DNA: TGTGCCAGTACCGGGGACAGTATAAACTATGGCTACACCTTC. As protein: CASTGDSINYGYTF.

DNA for the CDR3: TGTGCCAGCAGCACCACTAGCGGGCCTGCGAACACCGGGGAGCTGTTTTTT. Its protein is CASSTTSGPANTGELFF. The V and J genes are TRBV11-2 and TRBJ2-2, with 9 bases matching TRBD2. The trim removed 5 bases at V and 0 bases at J, leaving 7 bases unmatched. The CDR3 is 17 amino acids. Germline CDR1 is SGHAT and CDR2 is FQNNGV. Full variable domain (missing parts from reference TRBV11-2 and TRBJ2-2): EAGVAQSPRYKIIEKRQSVAFWCNPISGHATLYWYQQILGQGPKLLIQFQNNGVVDDSQLPKDRFSAERLKGVDSTLKIQPAKLEDSAVYLCASSTTSGPANTGELFFGEGSRLTVL.

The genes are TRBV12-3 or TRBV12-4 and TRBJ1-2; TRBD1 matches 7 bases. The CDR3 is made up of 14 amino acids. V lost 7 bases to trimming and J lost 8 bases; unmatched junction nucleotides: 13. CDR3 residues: CASKNRGTHRGYTF. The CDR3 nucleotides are TGTGCCAGCAAAAACAGGGGAACCCATAGGGGCTACACCTTC.

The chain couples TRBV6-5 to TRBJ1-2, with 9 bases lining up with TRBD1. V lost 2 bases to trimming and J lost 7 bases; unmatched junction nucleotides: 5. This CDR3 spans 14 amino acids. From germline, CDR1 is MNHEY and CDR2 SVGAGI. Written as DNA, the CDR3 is TGTGCCAGCAGTTACCTAGGACAGGGGCTTGGCTACACCTTC. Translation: CASSYLGQGLGYTF.

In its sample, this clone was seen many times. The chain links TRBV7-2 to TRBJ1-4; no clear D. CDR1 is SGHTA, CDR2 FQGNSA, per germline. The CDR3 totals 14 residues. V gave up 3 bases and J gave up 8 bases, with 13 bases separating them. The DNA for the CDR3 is TGTGCCAGCAGCTTTGGGATAGGAAACGAAAAACTGTTTTTT. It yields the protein CASSFGIGNEKLFF. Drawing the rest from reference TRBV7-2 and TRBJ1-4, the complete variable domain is GAGVSQSPSNKVTEKGKDVELRCDPISGHTALYWYRQSLGQGLEFLIYFQGNSAPDKSGLPSDRFSAERTGGSVSTLTIQRTQQEDSAVYLCASSFGIGNEKLFFGSGTQLSVL.

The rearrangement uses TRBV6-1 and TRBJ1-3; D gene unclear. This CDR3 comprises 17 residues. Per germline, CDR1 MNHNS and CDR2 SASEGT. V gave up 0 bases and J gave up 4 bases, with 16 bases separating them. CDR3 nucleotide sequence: TGTGCCAGCAGTGAAGCCCCTGGGGATCTAGCAGGAAACACCATATATTTT. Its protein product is CASSEAPGDLAGNTIYF.

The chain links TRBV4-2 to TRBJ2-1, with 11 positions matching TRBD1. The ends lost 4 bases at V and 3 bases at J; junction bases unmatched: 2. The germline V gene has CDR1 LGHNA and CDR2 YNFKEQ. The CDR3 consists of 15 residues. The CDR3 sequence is CASSPGTGGYNEQFF. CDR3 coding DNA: TGTGCCAGCAGCCCCGGGACAGGGGGCTACAATGAGCAGTTCTTC.

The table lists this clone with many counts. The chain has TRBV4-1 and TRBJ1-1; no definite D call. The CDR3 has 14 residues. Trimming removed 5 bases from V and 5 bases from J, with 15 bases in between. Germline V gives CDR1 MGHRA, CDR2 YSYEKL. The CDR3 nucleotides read TGCGCCAGCAGCGTAGAGGACGGAGGTACTGAAGCTTTCTTT. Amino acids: CASSVEDGGTEAFF.

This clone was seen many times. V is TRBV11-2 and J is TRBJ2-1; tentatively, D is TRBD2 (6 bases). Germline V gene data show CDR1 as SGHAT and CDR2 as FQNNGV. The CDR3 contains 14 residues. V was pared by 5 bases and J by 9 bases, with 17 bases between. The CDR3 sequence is CASSPPRELGEQFF. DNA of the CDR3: TGTGCCAGCAGCCCCCCCCGGGAGTTAGGTGAGCAGTTCTTC.

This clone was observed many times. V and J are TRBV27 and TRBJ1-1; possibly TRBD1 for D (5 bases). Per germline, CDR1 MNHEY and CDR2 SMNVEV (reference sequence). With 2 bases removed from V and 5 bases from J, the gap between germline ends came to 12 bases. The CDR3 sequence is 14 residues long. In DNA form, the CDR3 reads TGTGCCAGCAGTTTAGAGGGGCTTTCGACTGAAGCTTTCTTT. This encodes CASSLEGLSTEAFF.